This is a list of T cell receptor beta chains from one sample in a study of T cells in Graves' hyperthyroidism and ophthalmopathy. TCRdb reanalysed the multiplex PCR reads using MiXCR and keeps one entry per CDR3 protein. The sample records 600,000 or so distinct CDR3 sequences, approximately 44% being singletons. What was sequenced was peripheral blood or thyroid tissue (not recorded which). The receptor source for this set is a woman under 30 with Graves' hyperthyroidism. Both conserved end residues are part of each CDR3. A D gene is named only where the DNA matches it firmly. Only part of the rows carry a size: once, few, many, or a class if the clone is expanded.

TRBV14,15,few,NA,TRBJ1-2,CASSQGGFSNYGYTF,TGTGCCAGCAGCCAAGGCGGCTTCTCTAACTATGGCTACACCTTC
TRBV7-8,17,many,NA,TRBJ1-6,CASSLALRGGLDSPLHF,TGTGCCAGCAGCTTAGCGCTTCGGGGCGGATTGGATTCACCCCTCCACTTT
TRBV11-1,18,NA,NA,TRBJ2-7,CASSFMLVGRATSYEQYF,TGTGCCAGCAGCTTTATGTTGGTGGGACGAGCTACCTCGTACGAGCAGTACTTC
TRBV5-1,16,few,NA,TRBJ1-4,CASSFTPNPGVEKLFF,TGCGCCAGCAGCTTCACCCCTAACCCGGGCGTCGAAAAACTGTTTTTT
TRBV5-1,13,many,NA,TRBJ2-5,CASSMYSGETQYF,TGCGCCAGCAGCATGTACAGCGGGGAGACCCAGTACTTC
TRBV29-1,11,many,NA,TRBJ1-1,CSAHGGTEAFF,TGCAGCGCCCACGGGGGCACTGAAGCTTTCTTT
TRBV7-8,14,NA,TRBD1,TRBJ1-1,CASSDRGIDTEAFF,TGTGCCAGCAGTGACAGGGGCATTGACACTGAAGCTTTCTTT
TRBV5-1,15,few,NA,TRBJ2-2,CASSLGQVWTGELFF,TGCGCCAGCAGCTTGGGTCAGGTCTGGACCGGGGAGCTGTTTTTT
TRBV24-1,15,once,TRBD1,TRBJ1-2,CTSSDWTGPIYGYTF,TGTACCAGCAGTGACTGGACAGGGCCAATTTATGGCTACACCTTC
TRBV7-3,15,NA,NA,TRBJ1-1,CASSLTSTMNTEAFF,TGTGCCAGCAGCTTAACTTCCACCATGAACACTGAAGCTTTCTTT
TRBV7-2,14,NA,TRBD1,TRBJ1-1,CASSIDRDAPEAFF,TGTGCCAGCAGCATTGACAGGGATGCCCCTGAAGCTTTCTTT
TRBV20-1,13,NA,TRBD2,TRBJ2-5,CSARAGGRETQYF,TGCAGTGCTAGAGCGGGAGGACGAGAGACCCAGTACTTC
TRBV7-9,14,many,TRBD1,TRBJ2-5,CASSPSGGQETQYF,TGTGCCAGCAGCCCCTCAGGGGGCCAAGAGACCCAGTACTTC
TRBV6-5,15,NA,TRBD1,TRBJ1-1,CASSLAGGASTEALF,TGTGCCAGCAGCTTAGCAGGGGGCGCTTCAACTGAAGCTCTCTTT
TRBV2,13,many,NA,TRBJ1-6,CASSFEWNSPLHF,TGTGCCAGCAGTTTCGAGTGGAATTCACCCCTCCACTTT
TRBV7-2,14,once,NA,TRBJ2-2,CASSWGNPGGELFF,TGTGCCAGCAGCTGGGGGAACCCGGGCGGGGAGCTGTTTTTT
TRBV2,15,NA,NA,TRBJ2-5,CASSQGRVPQGTQYF,TGTGCCAGCAGCCAAGGCCGGGTCCCCCAAGGGACCCAGTACTTC
TRBV29-1,15,NA,TRBD1,TRBJ1-1,CSASMGQGGGTEAFF,TGCAGTGCTAGTATGGGACAGGGGGGAGGAACTGAAGCTTTCTTT
TRBV10-3,18,NA,TRBD2,TRBJ2-5,CAISDPGTSGKGGETQYF,TGTGCCATCAGTGACCCCGGGACTAGCGGGAAAGGGGGAGAGACCCAGTACTTC
TRBV20-1,15,few,TRBD2,TRBJ2-7,CSARDVLAVIYEQYF,TGCAGTGCTAGAGACGTCCTAGCGGTAATCTACGAGCAGTACTTC
TRBV2,14,NA,NA,TRBJ1-1,CASSWADQNTEAFF,TGTGCCAGCAGTTGGGCAGACCAGAACACTGAAGCTTTCTTT
TRBV9,15,NA,TRBD2,TRBJ2-7,CASSGGLAGSSEQYF,TGTGCCAGCAGCGGGGGACTAGCGGGATCAAGCGAGCAGTACTTC
TRBV10-3,14,once,NA,TRBJ1-2,CAISEVSKGHGYTF,TGTGCCATCAGTGAGGTCAGCAAGGGCCATGGCTACACCTTC
TRBV7-9,13,NA,NA,TRBJ2-7,CVSSLTDSYEQYF,TGTGTCAGCAGCTTAACAGATTCCTACGAGCAGTACTTC
TRBV7-2,13,NA,NA,TRBJ2-7,CASSQSSNDEQYF,TGCGCCAGCAGCCAGTCGAGTAACGACGAGCAGTACTTC
TRBV7-9,15,NA,TRBD2,TRBJ2-1,CASSPTSGTYNEQFF,TGTGCCAGCAGCCCAACTAGCGGGACGTACAATGAGCAGTTCTTC
TRBV9,15,NA,TRBD1,TRBJ2-2,CASSGTGANTGELFF,TGTGCCAGCAGCGGGACAGGGGCGAACACCGGGGAGCTGTTTTTT
TRBV9,15,NA,TRBD2,TRBJ2-3,CASRRTSGSTDTQYF,TGTGCCAGCAGACGGACTAGCGGCAGCACAGATACGCAGTATTTT
TRBV5-6,14,NA,NA,TRBJ2-5,CASSTWRPKEAQYF,TGTGCCAGCAGCACTTGGAGGCCCAAAGAGGCCCAGTACTTC
TRBV20-1,13,NA,TRBD1,TRBJ1-5,CSATGTGGQPQHF,TGCAGTGCTACCGGGACAGGGGGTCAGCCCCAGCATTTT
TRBV14,14,NA,NA,TRBJ2-7,CASSKGGLGDEQYF,TGTGCCAGCAGCAAGGGGGGCCTAGGCGACGAGCAGTACTTC
TRBV6-1,13,NA,TRBD1,TRBJ1-2,CASRRQGAEGYTF,TGTGCCAGCAGACGACAGGGGGCGGAGGGCTACACCTTC
TRBV29-1,11,NA,TRBD1,TRBJ1-2,CRLGTGIGYTF,TGCAGACTAGGGACAGGGATTGGCTACACCTTC
TRBV7-6,14,NA,NA,TRBJ2-7,CASSDETDFYEQYF,TGTGCCAGCAGCGACGAGACAGACTTCTACGAGCAGTACTTC
TRBV2,14,few,NA,TRBJ1-4,CASLKGATNEKLFF,TGTGCCAGTTTGAAGGGAGCAACTAATGAAAAACTGTTTTTT
TRBV20-1,13,NA,NA,TRBJ1-2,CSARGPHFYGYTF,TGCAGTGCTAGGGGACCACACTTCTATGGCTACACCTTC
TRBV2,11,NA,NA,TRBJ2-1,CASTGSDEQFF,TGTGCCAGCACCGGGAGTGATGAGCAGTTCTTC
TRBV19,12,many,NA,TRBJ1-1,CASRAGRTEAFF,TGTGCCAGTAGGGCAGGAAGGACTGAAGCTTTCTTT
TRBV29-1,13,few,TRBD1,TRBJ1-5,CSMGQSSNQPQHF,TGCAGTATGGGACAGTCAAGCAATCAGCCCCAGCATTTT
TRBV7-2,13,NA,NA,TRBJ1-2,CASSSAGIGGYTF,TGTGCCAGCAGCAGCGCGGGAATCGGGGGCTACACCTTC
TRBV19,19,NA,TRBD1,TRBJ1-5,CASTLGWTGTGGSNQPQHF,TGTGCCAGTACCCTAGGGTGGACAGGGACAGGCGGGAGCAATCAGCCCCAGCATTTT
TRBV7-9,15,few,NA,TRBJ2-7,CASSINGLWFYEQYF,TGTGCCAGTAGTATAAACGGACTGTGGTTCTACGAGCAGTACTTC
TRBV19,14,once,NA,TRBJ1-1,CASSIIDGSGEAFF,TGTGCCAGTAGTATAATAGACGGATCTGGTGAAGCTTTCTTT
TRBV25-1,18,many,NA,TRBJ1-1,CASSEYVWGDNLNTEAFF,TGTGCCAGCAGTGAATACGTCTGGGGGGACAACTTGAACACTGAAGCTTTCTTT
TRBV7-9,16,NA,NA,TRBJ1-1,CASSVLSGAGGTEAFF,TGTGCCAGCAGCGTACTTTCCGGGGCCGGGGGCACTGAAGCTTTCTTT
TRBV7-9,14,few,NA,TRBJ1-3,CASSLQGLGNTIYF,TGTGCCAGCAGCTTACAGGGGCTTGGAAACACCATATATTTT
TRBV14,15,NA,TRBD2,TRBJ2-7,CASSQDPGRDYEQYF,TGTGCCAGCAGCCAAGATCCCGGGAGGGACTACGAGCAGTACTTC
TRBV15,14,many,NA,TRBJ1-2,CAEVGQGDNYGYTF,TGTGCCGAAGTTGGGCAGGGAGATAACTATGGCTACACCTTC
TRBV2,16,few,NA,TRBJ1-5,CASRDGTENSNQPQHF,TGTGCCAGCAGGGACGGGACGGAGAATAGCAATCAGCCCCAGCATTTT
TRBV7-2,14,many,NA,TRBJ1-5,CASSLIGSNQPQHF,TGTGCCAGCAGCTTAATCGGTAGCAATCAGCCCCAGCATTTT
TRBV15,16,NA,TRBD1,TRBJ1-4,CATSRPGQGTNEKLFF,TGTGCCACCAGCAGACCGGGACAGGGGACTAATGAAAAACTGTTTTTT
TRBV20-1,13,many,NA,TRBJ1-1,CSASRPDEREAFF,TGCAGTGCTAGCCGTCCTGACGAACGGGAAGCTTTCTTT
TRBV7-2,13,few,NA,TRBJ2-7,CASSLTRGDEQYF,TGTGCCAGCAGCTTAACCCGAGGGGACGAGCAGTACTTC
TRBV20-1,13,few,NA,TRBJ2-7,CSARDSFATKQYF,TGCAGTGCTAGAGACAGCTTCGCAACCAAGCAGTACTTC
TRBV10-3,13,few,NA,TRBJ1-2,CASRREMGYGYTF,TGTGCCAGCAGGAGGGAAATGGGCTATGGCTACACCTTC
TRBV12-3/TRBV12-4,13,NA,NA,TRBJ2-5,CASSYSQRGTQYF,TGTGCCAGCAGTTACTCGCAGAGGGGGACCCAGTACTTC
TRBV10-3,15,NA,NA,TRBJ1-2,CASSYSSGSNYGYTF,TGTGCCAGCAGTTACTCTTCAGGATCTAACTATGGCTACACCTTC
TRBV24-1,13,many,TRBD1,TRBJ2-5,CATRKTGEETQYF,TGTGCCACCAGAAAGACAGGGGAGGAGACCCAGTACTTC
TRBV7-2,15,few,TRBD1,TRBJ1-5,CASSLEGQANQPQHF,TGTGCCAGCAGCTTAGAAGGACAGGCGAATCAGCCCCAGCATTTT